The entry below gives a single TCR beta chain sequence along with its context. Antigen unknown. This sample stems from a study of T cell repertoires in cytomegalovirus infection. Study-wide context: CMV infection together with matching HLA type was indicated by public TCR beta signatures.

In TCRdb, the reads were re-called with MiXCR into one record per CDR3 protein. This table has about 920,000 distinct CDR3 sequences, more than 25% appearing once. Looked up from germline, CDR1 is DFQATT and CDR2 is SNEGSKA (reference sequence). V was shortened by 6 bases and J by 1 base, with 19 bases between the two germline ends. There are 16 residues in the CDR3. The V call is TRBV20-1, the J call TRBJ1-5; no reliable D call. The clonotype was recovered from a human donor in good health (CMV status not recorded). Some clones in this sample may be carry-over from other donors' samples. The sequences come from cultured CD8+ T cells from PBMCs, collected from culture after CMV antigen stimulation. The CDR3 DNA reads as TGCAGTGCCCTGGGCGATTCTTTCGGGAGCAATCAGCCCCAGCATTTT. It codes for CSALGDSFGSNQPQHF.